These 5 T cell receptor beta chains share one sample of origin, sequenced in a study of cytomegalovirus exposure and HLA in healthy donors. The PCR employed 60 Vbeta primers together with 13 Jbeta primers. Only in-frame clones appear in the TCRdb table, and some are missing; sequencing was by immunoSEQ multiplex PCR. The table has approximately 150,000 clones, 65% to 80% seen once. Input material: PBMCs. All receptors come from a woman younger than 30 in good health and CMV-seronegative.

The chain uses TRBV29-1 and TRBJ1-2; possible D gene TRBD1, 5 bases. Trimming shortened V by 5 bases and J by 6 bases, and 16 bases separated the two germline ends. Germline CDR1 is SQVTM and CDR2 is ANQGSEA. The length of the CDR3 is 13 residues. Written as DNA, the CDR3 is TGCAGCGTTCAAAGGGCAGGGAACCATGGCTACACCTTC. Translated: CSVQRAGNHGYTF.

The sample holds one count of this clone. The chain uses TRBV9 and TRBJ2-7; D perhaps matches TRBD1 (6 bases). The germline CDR1 and CDR2 sequences are SGDLS and YYNGEE. The CDR3 runs to 14 residues. V gave up 4 bases and J gave up 2 bases, with 13 bases separating them. The CDR3 nucleotides are TGTGCCAGCAGCCCCCGACAGGCCGCCTACGAGCAGTACTTC. Its protein is CASSPRQAAYEQYF.

The J gene is TRBJ1-2, the V gene TRBV6-5, with D possibly TRBD1 on 5 matching bases. V lost 1 base and J lost 6, with 9 bases in between. Germline loops: CDR1 MNHEY, CDR2 SVGAGI. This CDR3 is 13 amino acids long. CDR3 nucleotide sequence: TGTGCCAGCAGTTACTTAGACAGTAATGGCTACACCTTC. Amino acid sequence: CASSYLDSNGYTF.

The rearrangement joins TRBV5-4 to TRBJ2-7; 10 bases align to TRBD2. From germline, CDR1 is SGHNT and CDR2 YYREEE (reference sequence). This CDR3 comprises 17 residues. V dropped 0 bases and J dropped 6; count of bases not matched to a gene: 12. This CDR3 is CASSLGTPRLAGAEQYF. The CDR3 DNA reads TGTGCCAGCAGCTTGGGAACCCCAAGACTAGCGGGTGCCGAGCAGTACTTC.

The chain is built from TRBV6-6 and TRBJ1-4, with D tentatively TRBD1 (5 bases). The CDR3 is made up of 16 amino acids. V gave up 0 bases and J gave up 3 bases, with 11 bases separating them. Germline values: CDR1 MNHNY, CDR2 SVGAGI (reference sequence). This CDR3 reads CASSYSIGGANEKLFF. The CDR3, as DNA: TGTGCCAGCAGTTACTCGATCGGGGGAGCTAATGAAAAACTGTTTTTT.